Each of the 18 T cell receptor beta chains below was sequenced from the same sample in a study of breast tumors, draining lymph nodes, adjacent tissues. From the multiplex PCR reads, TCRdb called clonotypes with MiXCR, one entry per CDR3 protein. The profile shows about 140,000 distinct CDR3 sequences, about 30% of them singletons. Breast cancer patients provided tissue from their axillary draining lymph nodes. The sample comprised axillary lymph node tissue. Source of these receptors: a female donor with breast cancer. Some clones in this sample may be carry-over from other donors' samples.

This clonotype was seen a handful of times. The CDR3 DNA follows: TGCAGTGCGGGAGGGACAGGGATGACTGAAGCTTTCTTT. It translates to CSAGGTGMTEAFF. The chain couples TRBV20-1 to TRBJ1-1, with 9 bases lining up with TRBD1. Losses at the gene ends were 6 bases for V and 5 bases for J; bases not matched to a gene: 7. CDR3 size: 13 residues. Germline assignment: CDR1 DFQATT and CDR2 SNEGSKA (reference sequence).

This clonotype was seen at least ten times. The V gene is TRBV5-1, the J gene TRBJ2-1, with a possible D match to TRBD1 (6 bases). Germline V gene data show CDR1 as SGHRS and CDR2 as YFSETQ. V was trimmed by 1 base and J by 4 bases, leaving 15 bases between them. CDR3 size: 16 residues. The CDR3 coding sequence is TGCGCCAGCAGCTTGATTCAAACAGGGAAGTACAATGAGCAGTTCTTC. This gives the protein CASSLIQTGKYNEQFF. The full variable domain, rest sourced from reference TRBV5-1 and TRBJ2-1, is KAGVTQTPRYLIKTRGQQVTLSCSPISGHRSVSWYQQTPGQGLQFLFEYFSETQRNKGNFPGRFSGRQFSNSRSEMNVSTLELGDSALYLCASSLIQTGKYNEQFFGPGTRLTVL.

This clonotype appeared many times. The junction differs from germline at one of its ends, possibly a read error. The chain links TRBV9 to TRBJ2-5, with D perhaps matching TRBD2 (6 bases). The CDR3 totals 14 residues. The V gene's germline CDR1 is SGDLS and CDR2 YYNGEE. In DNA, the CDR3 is TGTGCCAGCAGCGGGGACTTGTACCAAGAGACCCAGTCCTTC. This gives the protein CASSGDLYQETQSF.

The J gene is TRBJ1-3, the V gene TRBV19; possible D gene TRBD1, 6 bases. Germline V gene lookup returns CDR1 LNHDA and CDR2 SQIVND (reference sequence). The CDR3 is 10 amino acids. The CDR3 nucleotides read TGTCCTCCGACAGGCAACACCATATATTTT. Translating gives CPPTGNTIYF.

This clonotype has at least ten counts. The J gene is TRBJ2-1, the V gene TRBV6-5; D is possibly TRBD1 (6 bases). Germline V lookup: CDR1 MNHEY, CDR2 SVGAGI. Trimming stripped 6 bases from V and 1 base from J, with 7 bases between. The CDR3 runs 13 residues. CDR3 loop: CASRDSSYNEQFF. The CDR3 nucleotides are TGTGCCAGCAGGGACAGTTCCTACAATGAGCAGTTCTTC.

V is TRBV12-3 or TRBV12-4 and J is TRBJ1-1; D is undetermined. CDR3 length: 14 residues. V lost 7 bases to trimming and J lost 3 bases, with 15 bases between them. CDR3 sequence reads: CASKRKGRYTEAFF. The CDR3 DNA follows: TGTGCCAGCAAAAGGAAAGGACGGTACACTGAAGCTTTCTTT.

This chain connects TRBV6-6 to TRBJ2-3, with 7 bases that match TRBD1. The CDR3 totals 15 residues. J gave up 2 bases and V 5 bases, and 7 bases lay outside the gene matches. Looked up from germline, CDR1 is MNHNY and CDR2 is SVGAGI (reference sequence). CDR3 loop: CASSKGQWHTDTQYF. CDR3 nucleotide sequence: TGTGCCAGCAGTAAGGGACAGTGGCACACAGATACGCAGTATTTT.

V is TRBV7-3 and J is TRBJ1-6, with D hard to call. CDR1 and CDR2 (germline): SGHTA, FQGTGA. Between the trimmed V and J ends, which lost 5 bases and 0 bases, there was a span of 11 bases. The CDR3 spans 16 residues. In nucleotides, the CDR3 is TGTGCCAGCAGCGGGGTGTCAAGCTCCTATAATTCACCCCTCCACTTT. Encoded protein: CASSGVSSSYNSPLHF.

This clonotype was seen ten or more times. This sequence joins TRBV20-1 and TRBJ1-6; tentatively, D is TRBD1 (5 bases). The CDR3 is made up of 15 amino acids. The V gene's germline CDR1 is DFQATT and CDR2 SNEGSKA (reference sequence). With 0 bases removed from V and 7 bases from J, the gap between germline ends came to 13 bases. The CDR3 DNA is TGCAGTGCTAGAGAGGCAGGGTATTCAAATTCACCCCTCCACTTT. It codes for CSAREAGYSNSPLHF.

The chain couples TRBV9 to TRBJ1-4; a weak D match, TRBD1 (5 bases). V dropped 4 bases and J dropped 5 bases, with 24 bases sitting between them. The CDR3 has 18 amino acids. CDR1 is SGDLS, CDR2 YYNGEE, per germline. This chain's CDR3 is CASSPEGFGPGANEKLFF. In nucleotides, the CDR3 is TGTGCCAGCAGCCCTGAGGGGTTTGGTCCGGGTGCGAATGAAAAACTGTTTTTT.

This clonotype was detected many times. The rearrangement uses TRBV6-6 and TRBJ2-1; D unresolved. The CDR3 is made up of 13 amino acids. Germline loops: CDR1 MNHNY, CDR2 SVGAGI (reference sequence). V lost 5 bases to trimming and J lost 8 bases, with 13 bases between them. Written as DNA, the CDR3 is TGTGCCAGCAGTCCCGAGGTGGGTGATGAGCAGTTCTTC. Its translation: CASSPEVGDEQFF.

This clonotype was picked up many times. The CDR3: CASSSSSDSEGNTIYF. The CDR3 bases are TGTGCCAGTAGTAGTTCGTCGGACAGCGAAGGAAACACCATATATTTT. The gene calls are TRBV19 and TRBJ1-3, with D tentatively TRBD1 (6 bases). Germline assignment: CDR1 LNHDA and CDR2 SQIVND (reference sequence). The CDR3 has 16 residues. V was trimmed by 4 bases and J by 4 bases, leaving 17 bases between them.

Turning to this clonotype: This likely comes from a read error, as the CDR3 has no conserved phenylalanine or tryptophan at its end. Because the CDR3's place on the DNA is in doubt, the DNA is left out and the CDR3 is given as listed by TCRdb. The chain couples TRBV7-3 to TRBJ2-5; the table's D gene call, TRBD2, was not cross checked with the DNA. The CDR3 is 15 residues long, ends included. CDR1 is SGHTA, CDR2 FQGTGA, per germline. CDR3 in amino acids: CASSLTLAGASTQSS.

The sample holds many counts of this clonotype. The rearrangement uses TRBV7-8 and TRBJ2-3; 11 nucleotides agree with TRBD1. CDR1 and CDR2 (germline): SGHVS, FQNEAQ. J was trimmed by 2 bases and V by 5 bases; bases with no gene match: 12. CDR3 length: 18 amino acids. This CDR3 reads CASSQRTGTGGTTDTQYF. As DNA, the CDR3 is TGTGCCAGCAGCCAACGAACGGGGACAGGGGGGACCACAGATACGCAGTATTTT. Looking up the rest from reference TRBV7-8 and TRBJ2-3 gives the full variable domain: GAGVSQSPRYKVAKRGQDVALRCDPISGHVSLFWYQQALGQGPEFLTYFQNEAQLDKSGLPSDRFFAERPEGSVSTLKIQRTQQEDSAVYLCASSQRTGTGGTTDTQYFGPGTRLTVL.

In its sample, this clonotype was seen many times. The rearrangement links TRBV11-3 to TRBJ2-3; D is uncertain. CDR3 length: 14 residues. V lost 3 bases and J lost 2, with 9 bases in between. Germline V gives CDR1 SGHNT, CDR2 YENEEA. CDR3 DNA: TGTGCCAGCAGCTTGAGTGGTGCCACAGATACGCAGTATTTT. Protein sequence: CASSLSGATDTQYF. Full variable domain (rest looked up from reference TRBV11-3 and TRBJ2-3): EAGVVQSPRYKIIEKKQPVAFWCNPISGHNTLYWYLQNLGQGPELLIRYENEEAVDDSQLPKDRFSAERLKGVDSTLKIQPAELGDSAVYLCASSLSGATDTQYFGPGTRLTVL.

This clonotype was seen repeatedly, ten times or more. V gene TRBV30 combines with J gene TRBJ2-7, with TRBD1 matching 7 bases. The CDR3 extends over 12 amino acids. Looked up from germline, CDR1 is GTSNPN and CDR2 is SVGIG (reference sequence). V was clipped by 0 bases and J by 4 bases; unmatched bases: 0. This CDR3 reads CAWSVQGYEQYV. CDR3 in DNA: TGTGCCTGGAGTGTACAGGGGTACGAGCAGTACGTC.

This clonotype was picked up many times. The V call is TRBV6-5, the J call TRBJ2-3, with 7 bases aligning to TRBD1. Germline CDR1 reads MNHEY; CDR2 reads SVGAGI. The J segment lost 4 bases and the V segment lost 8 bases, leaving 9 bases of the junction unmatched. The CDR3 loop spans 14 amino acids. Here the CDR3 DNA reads TGTGCCAGCCAACAGGGGCGAGGCCCAGATACGCAGTATTTT. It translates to CASQQGRGPDTQYF.

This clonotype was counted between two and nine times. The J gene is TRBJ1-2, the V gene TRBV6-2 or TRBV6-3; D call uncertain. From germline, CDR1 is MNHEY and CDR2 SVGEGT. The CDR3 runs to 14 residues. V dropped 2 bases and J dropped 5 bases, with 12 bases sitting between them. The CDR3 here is CASSYQWRGYGYTF. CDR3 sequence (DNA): TGTGCCAGCAGTTACCAGTGGCGTGGGTATGGCTACACCTTC.